This T cell receptor beta chain emerged from a study of OX40 agonist ivuxolimab in advanced cancers. In the study overall: About 40% of patients had received prior checkpoint inhibitor therapy.

Profiled with immunoSEQ multiplex PCR; TCRdb holds only in-frame clones, not every one. The data contain more than 40,000 clones, roughly three quarters of them seen just once; the ten biggest clones take up roughly 3%. This clone was seen only a few times. This TCR came from an adult with an advanced solid tumor such as melanoma, head and neck, liver or kidney cancer. The sample in question was CD4+ or CD8+ T cells sorted from blood, obtained in a trial of the OX40 agonist ivuxolimab.

The CDR3 region has the DNA TGTGCCAGCAGTTTACCCGGCGGGGCGGATAGCAATCAGCCCCAGCATTTT. Residues: CASSLPGGADSNQPQHF. This chain links TRBV28 with TRBJ1-5; D possibly corresponds to TRBD1 (5 bases). Between the trimmed V and J ends, which lost 2 bases and 0 bases, there was a span of 14 bases. Germline assignment: CDR1 MDHEN and CDR2 SYDVKM. This CDR3 spans 17 amino acids.